These T cell receptor beta chains were read from a single sample in a study of T cell repertoires in cytomegalovirus infection. The antigens for these receptors are not known. MiXCR, applied by TCRdb to the reads, yields one record per CDR3 protein. The table has tens of thousands of distinct CDR3 sequences, around 23% seen once; the top ten hold around nine tenths. The sequencing here drew on CD8+ T cells from cultured PBMCs, taken from culture after CMV antigen stimulation. Every receptor here comes from a human donor in good health (CMV status not recorded). Some clones in this sample may be carry-over from other donors' samples. CDR3s include the opening cysteine and the closing phenylalanine or tryptophan. D genes are given only for firm matches. Some rows have no size entry. The others give once, few or many, or a class for an expanded clone.

>-|TRBD1|TRBV7-3|TRBJ2-7
CASSAGQGPYEQYF
TGTGCCAGCAGCGCTGGACAGGGCCCCTACGAGCAGTACTTC
>few|-|TRBV11-2|TRBJ2-7
CASSPGLHEQYF
TGTGCCAGCAGCCCAGGGCTCCACGAGCAGTACTTC
>-|-|TRBV12-3/TRBV12-4|TRBJ1-2
CASSLRGPEPRMGYTF
TGTGCCAGCAGTTTGAGAGGTCCAGAACCGAGGATGGGCTACACCTTC
>few|TRBD1|TRBV7-2|TRBJ2-7
CASSLFLGQVGSEQYF
TGTGCCAGCAGCTTATTCCTGGGACAGGTCGGTTCCGAGCAGTACTTC
>few|-|TRBV7-7|TRBJ2-1
CASSSRSGGTSGEQFF
TGTGCCAGCAGTTCCCGCTCGGGCGGGACGTCCGGGGAGCAGTTCTTC
>-|TRBD2|TRBV7-3|TRBJ2-5
CASSLTGGEETQYF
TGTGCCAGCAGCTTAACGGGAGGGGAAGAGACCCAGTACTTC
>-|TRBD2|TRBV10-3|TRBJ2-1
CALTRTSGSYEQFF
TGTGCCCTCACTCGGACTAGCGGGAGCTATGAGCAGTTCTTC
>-|TRBD2|TRBV6-2/TRBV6-3|TRBJ2-1
CASSYWREGPYNEQFF
TGTGCCAGCAGTTACTGGCGGGAGGGCCCGTACAATGAGCAGTTCTTC
>few|-|TRBV7-6|TRBJ1-4
CASSGLTNEKLFF
TGTGCCAGCAGCGGATTAACAAATGAAAAACTGTTTTTT
>few|TRBD1|TRBV18|TRBJ2-6
CASSPTRPGQVTGANVLTF
TGTGCCAGCTCTCCAACCCGACCGGGACAGGTTACTGGGGCCAACGTCCTGACTTTC